Below are 23 T cell receptor beta chains sequenced from a single sample in a study of OX40 agonist ivuxolimab in advanced cancers. Libraries were prepared by immunoSEQ multiplex PCR; TCRdb keeps only in-frame clonotypes and omits some of them. In the table there are about 53,000 clones, 88% of which are singletons. Sequencing used CD4+ or CD8+ T cells sorted from blood, obtained in a trial of the OX40 agonist ivuxolimab. Every receptor here comes from an adult with an advanced solid tumor such as melanoma, head and neck, liver or kidney cancer.

The CDR3 loop reads CATSRVGGPVLNTEAFF. CDR3 nucleotides: TGTGCCACCAGCAGAGTTGGGGGGCCTGTCCTGAACACTGAAGCTTTCTTT. This chain uses TRBV15 with TRBJ1-1; D is perhaps TRBD1 (6 bases). Germline CDR1 reads LNHNV; CDR2 reads YYDKDF (reference sequence). With 1 base removed from V and 0 bases from J, the gap between germline ends came to 15 bases. The CDR3 has 17 residues.

In its sample, this clone ranks as medium-sized. The genes are TRBV6-1 and TRBJ2-7, with 7 bases aligning to TRBD2. V was pared by 4 bases and J by 4 bases, with 7 bases of the junction left unmatched. CDR3 length: 14 residues. Germline values: CDR1 MNHNS, CDR2 SASEGT. CDR3 region: CASSVAGARYEQYF. The CDR3 DNA sequence: TGTGCCAGCAGTGTGGCGGGAGCTCGGTACGAGCAGTACTTC.

The chain joins TRBV2 to TRBJ1-3, with D unclear. Trimming took 7 bases from V and 0 from J, leaving 10 bases between them. There are 14 residues in the CDR3. Per the germline V gene, CDR1 is SNHLY and CDR2 is FYNNEI. CDR3 in amino acids: CASIGSRSGNTIYF. The CDR3, as DNA: TGTGCCAGCATAGGGAGCCGCTCTGGAAACACCATATATTTT. Looking up the rest from reference TRBV2 and TRBJ1-3 gives the full variable domain: EPEVTQTPSHQVTQMGQEVILRCVPISNHLYFYWYRQILGQKVEFLVSFYNNEISEKSEIFDDQFSVERPDGSNFTLKIRSTKLEDSAMYFCASIGSRSGNTIYFGEGSWLTVV.

The genes are TRBV10-3 and TRBJ1-1; perhaps TRBD1 as D (5 bases). Per germline, CDR1 ENHRY and CDR2 SYGVKD. The V and J ends lost 3 bases and 5 bases respectively, with 16 bases between them. CDR3 length: 15 amino acids. CDR3: CAISDFSDRGTEAFF. The CDR3 DNA sequence: TGTGCCATCAGTGACTTTAGCGACAGAGGGACTGAAGCTTTCTTT.

The chain is built from TRBV14 and TRBJ2-1, with D perhaps TRBD2 (6 bases). The CDR3 is 14 residues long. Per germline, CDR1 SGHDN and CDR2 FVKESK. V was cut by 3 bases and J by 7 bases, with 13 bases left in between. In DNA, the CDR3 is TGTGCCAGCAGCCAGGACTATCTTCCGAATGAGCAGTTCTTC. The encoded protein is CASSQDYLPNEQFF.

This clone was counted only a few times. The rearrangement links TRBV9 to TRBJ2-7; D tentatively fits TRBD1 or TRBD2 (6 bases each). The CDR3 length is 14 residues. Germline V gene lookup returns CDR1 SGDLS and CDR2 YYNGEE. Trimming took off 0 bases at V and 5 bases at J, with 12 bases between the two ends. For the CDR3, the DNA is TGTGCCAGCAGCGTAGGATCGGGGGCCCACGAGCAGTACTTC. It codes for CASSVGSGAHEQYF.

The rearrangement joins TRBV4-1 to TRBJ1-1; D not certain. The CDR3 length is 14 residues. V gave up 2 bases and J gave up 5 bases, with 12 bases separating them. Germline-derived CDR1 and CDR2 are MGHRA and YSYEKL. CDR3 DNA sequence: TGCGCCAGCAGCCAACAGGACCGCGCAACTGAAGCTTTCTTT. It is translated as CASSQQDRATEAFF.

The chain carries TRBV2 and TRBJ1-2, with D perhaps matching TRBD1 (5 bases). Germline assignment: CDR1 SNHLY and CDR2 FYNNEI. The CDR3 is made up of 13 amino acids. The germline V and J ends were trimmed by 0 bases and 3 bases, with 5 bases remaining between them. The CDR3 DNA reads TGTGCCAGCAGTGAAGCACAGGACTATGGCTACACCTTC. Protein sequence: CASSEAQDYGYTF. The full variable domain, with the rest looked up from reference TRBV2 and TRBJ1-2, is EPEVTQTPSHQVTQMGQEVILRCVPISNHLYFYWYRQILGQKVEFLVSFYNNEISEKSEIFDDQFSVERPDGSNFTLKIRSTKLEDSAMYFCASSEAQDYGYTFGSGTRLTVV.

The J gene is TRBJ2-4, the V gene TRBV27, with D maybe TRBD2 (6 bases). Trimming left V 11 bases short and J 6 bases short, with 17 bases between. Germline V CDR1 and CDR2: MNHEY, SMNVEV (reference sequence). The CDR3 runs to 13 residues. Here the CDR3 DNA reads TGTGCCGTCGGACCCGAGGGAGGAAACATTCAGTACTTC. Translating gives CAVGPEGGNIQYF.

The chain joins TRBV5-1 to TRBJ1-2, with D hard to call. Germline V gene data show CDR1 as SGHRS and CDR2 as YFSETQ. The ends were cut back, 5 bases at V and 1 base at J, with 9 bases in the middle. The CDR3 is 13 residues long. CDR3 DNA: TGCGCCAGCAGGGGAGATGATAACTATGGCTACACCTTC. Residues: CASRGDDNYGYTF. The whole variable domain, filled in from reference TRBV5-1 and TRBJ1-2, reads KAGVTQTPRYLIKTRGQQVTLSCSPISGHRSVSWYQQTPGQGLQFLFEYFSETQRNKGNFPGRFSGRQFSNSRSEMNVSTLELGDSALYLCASRGDDNYGYTFGSGTRLTVV.

This clone turned up a few times. The chain joins TRBV11-2 to TRBJ1-1, with D possibly matching TRBD1 (5 bases). CDR1 SGHAT and CDR2 FQNNGV come from the germline V gene. The CDR3 length is 14 residues. The V end lost 2 bases, the J end lost 1 base, and 8 bases lay between the germline ends. The CDR3 DNA follows: TGTGCCAGCAGCTTAAAGGGGTGGAACACTGAAGCTTTCTTT. Its translation: CASSLKGWNTEAFF. The full variable domain, with the rest looked up from reference TRBV11-2 and TRBJ1-1, is EAGVAQSPRYKIIEKRQSVAFWCNPISGHATLYWYQQILGQGPKLLIQFQNNGVVDDSQLPKDRFSAERLKGVDSTLKIQPAKLEDSAVYLCASSLKGWNTEAFFGQGTRLTVV.

In its sample, this clone was seen once. V is TRBV5-6 and J is TRBJ1-2; D call uncertain. Germline-derived CDR1 and CDR2 are SGHDT and YYEEEE. This CDR3 comprises 12 residues. The V end was cut by 2 bases, the J end by 6 bases, with 8 bases between. DNA for the CDR3: TGTGCCAGCAGCTTTTCTGAAGATGGCTACACCTTC. This encodes CASSFSEDGYTF.

The chain uses TRBV7-9 and TRBJ2-1; the match to TRBD2 covers 12 bases. This CDR3 has 16 residues. The V segment lost 6 bases and the J segment 0 bases; nucleotides outside the gene matches: 3. Germline V lookup: CDR1 SEHNR, CDR2 FQNEAQ (reference sequence). CDR3 region: CASSSTSGSSYNEQFF. CDR3 nucleotides: TGTGCCAGCAGTTCGACTAGCGGGAGCTCCTACAATGAGCAGTTCTTC.

The rearrangement joins TRBV4-1 to TRBJ1-1; no firm D call. V lost 3 bases and J lost 0, with 8 bases in between. Looked up from germline, CDR1 is MGHRA and CDR2 is YSYEKL. The CDR3 has 14 residues. For the CDR3, the DNA is TGCGCCAGCAGCCACCTACACCTGAACACTGAAGCTTTCTTT. Translated, it gives CASSHLHLNTEAFF.

Only one count was recorded for this clone. The J gene is TRBJ2-7, the V gene TRBV5-5; D may be TRBD2 (5 bases). CDR3 length: 15 residues. The V end was cut by 4 bases, the J end by 2 bases, with 16 bases between. Germline V lookup: CDR1 SGHKS, CDR2 YYEKEE (reference sequence). The CDR3 here is CASSPALAVTYEQYF. For the CDR3, the DNA is TGTGCCAGCAGCCCGGCCCTAGCCGTAACCTACGAGCAGTACTTC.

The chain recombines TRBV7-7 with TRBJ2-5, with a weak D call TRBD2 (5 bases). The CDR3 length is 14 residues. The V end was cut by 5 bases, the J end by 5 bases, with 15 bases between. Germline values: CDR1 SSHAT, CDR2 FNYEAQ (reference sequence). The CDR3 sequence is CASSAGENLETQYF. CDR3 DNA: TGTGCCAGCAGCGCCGGGGAGAATTTGGAGACCCAGTACTTC.

The V gene is TRBV6-5, the J gene TRBJ1-1; the D is unclear. V was clipped by 7 bases and J by 6 bases, with 15 bases between them. This CDR3 has 13 residues. Germline V gene sequence: CDR1 MNHEY, CDR2 SVGAGI. The CDR3 reads CASTRITSPEAFF. In DNA, the CDR3 is TGTGCCAGCACCAGAATTACGTCCCCTGAAGCTTTCTTT.

CDR3 amino acids: CATSREAGTLHGYTF. In DNA form, the CDR3 reads TGTGCCACCAGCAGAGAAGCCGGGACATTACATGGCTACACCTTC. This chain joins TRBV15 and TRBJ1-2; tentative D call: TRBD1 (6 bases). The CDR3 covers 15 residues. The V end lost 0 bases, the J end lost 6 bases, and 14 bases lay between the germline ends. CDR1 and CDR2 from the germline V gene are LNHNV and YYDKDF (reference sequence).

The genes are TRBV5-6 and TRBJ1-4; D not certain. The CDR3 runs 14 residues. Trimming cost V 1 base and J 4 bases, with 8 bases left between them. Germline lookup yields CDR1 SGHDT and CDR2 YYEEEE. For the CDR3, the DNA is TGTGCCAGCAGCTTGAGGATGAATAATGAAAAACTGTTTTTT. It yields the protein CASSLRMNNEKLFF.

This sequence joins TRBV27 and TRBJ1-1; D call uncertain. The CDR3 has 14 residues. Germline CDR1 and CDR2: MNHEY and SMNVEV (reference sequence). Deletions cut 2 bases from V and 4 bases from J, with 11 bases between. This chain's CDR3 is CASSLQGWGTEAFF. The CDR3 DNA reads as TGTGCCAGCAGTTTACAAGGGTGGGGCACTGAAGCTTTCTTT.

J is TRBJ2-5 and V is TRBV7-9; 12 nucleotides agree with TRBD2. Germline assignment: CDR1 SEHNR and CDR2 FQNEAQ (reference sequence). The V segment lost 5 bases and the J segment 3 bases; nucleotides outside the gene matches: 7. The CDR3 loop spans 16 amino acids. The CDR3 region has the DNA TGTGCCAGCAGCGCCGGGACTAGCGGGCATGAAGAGACCCAGTACTTC. It specifies CASSAGTSGHEETQYF.

The chain recombines TRBV25-1 with TRBJ1-1; 8 nucleotides agree with TRBD1. The CDR3 contains 14 residues. CDR1 is MGHDK and CDR2 is SYGVNS in the germline V gene. The V gene end was trimmed by 3 bases and the J gene end by 4 bases; junction bases not matched to a gene: 4. The CDR3 sequence is CASSEVGQATEAFF. The CDR3 bases are TGTGCCAGCAGTGAGGTGGGACAGGCCACTGAAGCTTTCTTT.

The chain combines TRBV9 with TRBJ1-1; D is undetermined. Germline CDR1 and CDR2: SGDLS and YYNGEE. The CDR3 totals 19 residues. The germline V and J ends were trimmed by 5 bases and 2 bases, with 28 bases remaining between them. CDR3 sequence reads: CASRIPDTPFTRGNTEAFF. CDR3 DNA: TGTGCCAGCAGGATCCCAGACACTCCGTTCACGCGCGGTAACACTGAAGCTTTCTTT.